These 10 T cell receptor beta chains were sequenced from one sample in a study of T cell repertoires in cytomegalovirus infection. MiXCR, applied by TCRdb to the reads, yields one record per CDR3 protein. The data contain about 470,000 distinct CDR3 sequences, about 39% of them singletons. The antigens of these receptors remain unknown. The sequencing here drew on cultured PBMCs, taken from culture after CMV antigen stimulation. The receptors originated from a human donor in good health (CMV status not recorded). Some clones in this sample may be carry-over from other donors' samples.

The V and J genes are TRBV4-1 and TRBJ2-3; TRBD2 might be the D (6 bases). The germline V and J ends were trimmed by 0 bases and 2 bases, with 15 bases remaining between them. The CDR3 length is 17 residues. CDR1 and CDR2 (germline): MGHRA, YSYEKL. The CDR3, as DNA: TGCGCCAGCAGCCAAGAAGGAGGGCCCGCACACACAGATACGCAGTATTTT. Translation gives CASSQEGGPAHTDTQYF.

This chain joins TRBV12-3 or TRBV12-4 and TRBJ2-1; D not resolved. This CDR3 spans 11 amino acids. The V gene lost 3 bases and the J gene lost 15 bases, with 12 bases spanning the gap. For the CDR3, the DNA is TGTGCCAGCAGTTTGGACGATCGTCTGTTCTTC. It translates to CASSLDDRLFF.

This chain connects TRBV24-1 to TRBJ2-2; TRBD1 matches 9 bases. CDR3 size: 17 residues. Trimming removed 1 base from V and 2 bases from J; junction bases left unmatched: 4. The germline V gene has CDR1 KGHDR and CDR2 SFDVKD. The CDR3 reads CATSDFRGQGNTGELFF. In DNA, the CDR3 is TGTGCCACCAGTGATTTTAGGGGACAGGGAAACACCGGGGAGCTGTTTTTT.

The V call is TRBV7-2, the J call TRBJ2-7, with TRBD1 matching over 9 bases. The CDR3 has 14 residues. V lost 6 bases and J lost 4; bases outside the gene matches: 7. Germline V gene lookup returns CDR1 SGHTA and CDR2 FQGNSA. CDR3 DNA: TGTGCCAGCAGTTTTGGACAGGGGCTATACGAGCAGTACTTC. Translated: CASSFGQGLYEQYF.

In DNA form, the CDR3 reads TGCAGCGTTCCCGGGACACAAGAGACCCAGTACTTC. Protein product: CSVPGTQETQYF. The chain couples TRBV29-1 to TRBJ2-5; tentatively, D is TRBD1 (6 bases). Germline CDR1 reads SQVTM; CDR2 reads ANQGSEA. There are 12 residues in the CDR3. Trimming removed 5 bases at V and 2 bases at J, with 9 bases between.

This chain uses TRBV10-2 with TRBJ2-5, with 7 positions matching TRBD1. Germline loops: CDR1 WSHSY, CDR2 SAAADI. This CDR3 has 15 amino acids. V gave up 2 bases and J gave up 5 bases; unmatched junction bases: 8. The chain's CDR3 is CASSELKGAAETQYF. CDR3 DNA sequence: TGCGCCAGCAGTGAGCTGAAGGGGGCGGCGGAGACCCAGTACTTC.

The chain joins TRBV11-2 to TRBJ2-1; 14 nucleotides align to TRBD2. This CDR3 has 19 residues. Per germline, CDR1 SGHAT and CDR2 FQNNGV. Losses at the gene ends were 4 bases for V and 5 bases for J; bases not matched to a gene: 13. The CDR3 bases are TGTGCCAGCAGCTCCCTACCCGGGACTAGCGGGAGATTCGACAATGAGCAGTTCTTC. Translated, it gives CASSSLPGTSGRFDNEQFF.

The sample holds a few counts of this clonotype. J is TRBJ1-1 and V is TRBV19, with D unresolved. Per the germline V gene, CDR1 is LNHDA and CDR2 is SQIVND (reference sequence). V lost 3 bases and J lost 1, with 12 bases in between. CDR3 length equals 15 residues. CDR3 coding DNA: TGTGCCAGTAGTATTTGGGAGGGATCGAACACTGAAGCTTTCTTT. Its protein product is CASSIWEGSNTEAFF. Variable domain in full (rest from reference TRBV19 and TRBJ1-1): DGGITQSPKYLFRKEGQNVTLSCEQNLNHDAMYWYRQDPGQGLRLIYYSQIVNDFQKGDIAEGYSVSREKKESFPLTVTSAQKNPTAFYLCASSIWEGSNTEAFFGQGTRLTVV.

There are a few counts of this clonotype. V gene TRBV7-2 combines with J gene TRBJ2-7; a weak D match, TRBD1 (5 bases). The CDR3 has 13 residues. The germline V gene has CDR1 SGHTA and CDR2 FQGNSA. Trimming cost V 6 bases and J 3 bases, with 12 bases left between them. CDR3 coding DNA: TGTGCCAGCAGGGTCGATCAGGGCTACGAGCAGTACTTC. This codes for CASRVDQGYEQYF.

The rearrangement joins TRBV7-8 to TRBJ1-1; no clear D gene. The CDR3 totals 15 residues. Germline loops: CDR1 SGHVS, CDR2 FQNEAQ. The ends were cut back, 1 base at V and 4 bases at J, with 13 bases in the middle. The CDR3 is CASSLVAVFRTEAFF. The CDR3 nucleotides are TGTGCCAGCAGCTTAGTGGCCGTCTTTCGCACTGAAGCTTTCTTT.